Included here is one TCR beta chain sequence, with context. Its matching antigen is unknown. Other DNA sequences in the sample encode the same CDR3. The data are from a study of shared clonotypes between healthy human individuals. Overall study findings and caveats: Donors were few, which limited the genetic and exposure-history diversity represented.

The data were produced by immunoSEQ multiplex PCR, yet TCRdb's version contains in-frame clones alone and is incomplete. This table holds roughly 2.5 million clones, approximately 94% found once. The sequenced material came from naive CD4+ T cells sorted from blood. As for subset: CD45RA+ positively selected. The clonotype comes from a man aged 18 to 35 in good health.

CDR3 bases: TGTGCCAGCAGTCCTGGCCTAGAGACCCAGTACTTC. The encoded protein is CASSPGLETQYF. The chain employs TRBV6-6 and TRBJ2-5; no clear D. CDR3 length: 12 amino acids. V was pared by 5 bases and J by 4 bases, with 8 bases between. In germline, CDR1 is MNHNY, CDR2 SVGAGI (reference sequence).